The source of this TCR beta chain is a study of kidney transplant recipient with SARS-CoV-2 infection. This CDR3 has 13 amino acids. Germline V lookup: CDR1 LNHDA, CDR2 SQIVND (reference sequence). The ends were cut back, 8 bases at V and 1 base at J, with 11 bases in the middle. TCRdb itself ran the reads through MiXCR, one entry per CDR3 protein. This sample has approximately 250,000 distinct CDR3 sequences, with around 30% found just once. This clonotype occurred many times. This receptor was identified in a male patient aged 25-45 years who had COVID-19 and was a kidney transplant recipient. Some T cells could come from the graft donor. J is TRBJ1-1 and V is TRBV19; D gene ambiguous. The material sequenced was a blood sample, taken at baseline and on roughly day 110 from a kidney transplant recipient. CDR3 amino acids: CASSNRPNTEAFF. The CDR3 coding sequence is TGTGCCAGTTCCAACCGCCCGAACACTGAAGCTTTCTTT.